The rows below give T cell receptor beta chains drawn from one sample of a study of blood T cell repertoires in COVID-19. Method: immunoSEQ multiplex PCR; TCRdb's copy keeps in-frame clones and lacks some. The sample carries about 23,000 clones, 85% to 95% recorded once. The sample was peripheral blood. The source of these receptors is a woman between 45 and 60 years old with active COVID-19. CDR3s include the opening cysteine and the closing phenylalanine or tryptophan. The order of the fields is J gene, clone size, V gene, CDR3 length, D gene, CDR3 DNA, CDR3 protein. The D gene is left open where the match is weak. Clone size is shown for a subset of rows, as once, few, many or a class of expanded clone.

TRBJ1-3,.,TRBV29-1,14,TRBD1,TGCAGCGCCCGACAGGGGTCAGCTGGAAACACCATATATTTT,CSARQGSAGNTIYF
TRBJ1-1,.,TRBV4-2,14,.,TGTGCCAGCAGCCTCAGAATCCTGAACACTGAAGCTTTCTTT,CASSLRILNTEAFF
TRBJ1-2,.,TRBV15,13,TRBD1,TGTGCCACCAGCGGAGGGGGCGGCTATGGCTACACCTTC,CATSGGGGYGYTF
TRBJ1-1,.,TRBV12-5,14,.,TGTGCTAGTGCCCCGGGCCTACGGGGAACTGAAGCTTTCTTT,CASAPGLRGTEAFF
TRBJ2-5,once,TRBV18,14,.,TGTGCCAGCTCACGATCCCTTGAAGCCGAGACCCAGTACTTC,CASSRSLEAETQYF
TRBJ2-3,once,TRBV11-2,16,.,TGTGCCAGCAGCTTAGGAGGAGCGGCGGAAACAGATACGCAGTATTTT,CASSLGGAAETDTQYF
TRBJ2-5,.,TRBV27,16,TRBD2,TGTGCCAGCTCGGGAGCTAGCGGGACATTACAAGAGACCCAGTACTTC,CASSGASGTLQETQYF
TRBJ1-2,.,TRBV10-3,15,.,TGTGCCATCAGACTAAAGGGGGAATCAAACTATGGCTACACCTTC,CAIRLKGESNYGYTF
TRBJ1-6,.,TRBV28,15,.,TGTGCCAGCAGTTTAGGACAGAGGGTTTATTCACCCCTCCACTTT,CASSLGQRVYSPLHF
TRBJ2-1,.,TRBV5-1,17,TRBD2,TGCGCCAGCCGGGAGGGGCGGGAGGGCCAGAGGTGGAATGAGCAGTTCTTC,CASREGREGQRWNEQFF
TRBJ1-6,.,TRBV6-1,16,.,TGTGCCAGCAGTGAATTGGGGGGGCAGAATGGTTCACCCCTCCACTTT,CASSELGGQNGSPLHF
TRBJ2-7,.,TRBV7-2,16,TRBD2,TGTGCCAGCAGCTTAGGGACTAGCGGGAGTAATTACGAGCAGTACTTC,CASSLGTSGSNYEQYF
TRBJ1-6,.,TRBV10-3,14,TRBD1,TGTGCCATCAGCGCGACAGGGGCGCTATCACCCCTCCACTTT,CAISATGALSPLHF
TRBJ1-1,.,TRBV27,13,.,TGTGCCAGCAGTTTCGTTGGGCGAACTGAAGCTTTCTTT,CASSFVGRTEAFF
TRBJ2-2,.,TRBV6-4,15,.,TGTGCCAGCAGCACCGACAATAGCGGAACCGGGGAGCTGTTTTTT,CASSTDNSGTGELFF
TRBJ2-1,.,TRBV19,18,TRBD1,TGTGCCAGTAGTCCCTTGGAGGGACAGGGGGCTTCCTACAATGAGCAGTTCTTC,CASSPLEGQGASYNEQFF
TRBJ1-2,.,TRBV10-3,14,.,TGTGCCATCAGTCCGGACTCCTCGGGCTATGGCTACACCTTC,CAISPDSSGYGYTF
TRBJ2-3,.,TRBV11-2,14,TRBD2,TGTGCCAGCAACGCCAACGGCCGGGAGGGAACGCAGTATTTT,CASNANGREGTQYF
TRBJ2-3,once,TRBV10-1,15,TRBD1,TGCGCCAGCAGTTCCCGGGACAGGGGCATAGATACGCAGTATTTT,CASSSRDRGIDTQYF
TRBJ2-3,.,TRBV4-1,16,.,TGCGCCAGCAGCCAAGAGATCGGACAGCTCACAGATACGCAGTATTTT,CASSQEIGQLTDTQYF
TRBJ1-5,.,TRBV21-1,17,.,TGTGCCAGCAGCAAAGGGAGTAAAAGGGGCAGGAATCAGCCCCAGCATTTT,CASSKGSKRGRNQPQHF
TRBJ2-1,.,TRBV3-1/TRBV3-2,21,TRBD2,TGTGCCAGCAGCCAAGTAACCCCGGGACTAGCGGGTCCCCCCAGCCAGAATGAGCAGTTCTTC,CASSQVTPGLAGPPSQNEQFF
TRBJ2-5,.,TRBV11-2,13,TRBD1,TGTGCCAGCAGGACAGGGGGGCAAGAGACCCAGTACTTC,CASRTGGQETQYF
TRBJ2-2,.,TRBV5-6,13,.,TGTGCCAGCAGCTCCGCCGGCACCGGGGAGCTGTTTTTT,CASSSAGTGELFF
TRBJ2-3,once,TRBV6-6,16,TRBD1,TGTGCCAGCAGTAACTACGGTGGGACAGGGCAAGATACGCAGTATTTT,CASSNYGGTGQDTQYF
TRBJ1-1,once,TRBV28,13,.,TGTGCCAGCAGTTTAGTCACAACCACTGAAGCTTTCTTT,CASSLVTTTEAFF
TRBJ1-6,.,TRBV2,14,.,TGTGCCAGCAGAACCAGCTCCTATAATTCACCCCTCCACTTT,CASRTSSYNSPLHF
TRBJ2-3,.,TRBV7-2,13,.,TGTGCCAGCAGCATCTTAGGGGCAGATACGCAGTATTTT,CASSILGADTQYF
TRBJ2-3,.,TRBV3-1/TRBV3-2,15,TRBD2,TGTGCCAGCAGTCAAGCGGGAGAGAGGACAGATACGCAGTATTTT,CASSQAGERTDTQYF
TRBJ1-3,.,TRBV28,16,.,TGTGCCAGCAGTTTAGCGGGGGGGCCCTCTGGAAACACCATATATTTT,CASSLAGGPSGNTIYF
TRBJ1-2,.,TRBV28,17,TRBD1,TGTGCCAGCAGTTTAGTAGGGCAGGGGGAGTTGGCCTATGGCTACACCTTC,CASSLVGQGELAYGYTF
TRBJ2-3,once,TRBV6-5,10,.,TGTGCCAGCAGCATAGATACGCAGTATTTT,CASSIDTQYF
TRBJ2-2,.,TRBV7-3,16,.,TGTGCCAGCAGCCCCCTTGGAGGGGAGCAAGGCGGGGAGCTGTTTTTT,CASSPLGGEQGGELFF
TRBJ2-1,.,TRBV11-2,14,.,TGTGCCAGCAGGCGCTTTGGAGTGGACAATGAGCAGTTCTTC,CASRRFGVDNEQFF
TRBJ2-2,.,TRBV5-1,16,TRBD2,TGCGCCAGCAGCTACTCAGCGGGGGGGCTGGCCGGGGAGCTGTTTTTT,CASSYSAGGLAGELFF
TRBJ2-2,.,TRBV5-1,13,.,TGCGCCAGCAGCTGGATAGCAGCCGGGGAGCTGTTTTTT,CASSWIAAGELFF
TRBJ2-3,once,TRBV5-1,20,.,TGCGCCAGCAGCTCAAAAACCCCTTTTCTGGACAGTACTAGCACAGATACGCAGTATTTT,CASSSKTPFLDSTSTDTQYF
TRBJ2-1,.,TRBV10-1,15,TRBD2,TGCGCCAGCTATCGGACTAGCGGGGCTGGTTTTGAGCAGTTCTTC,CASYRTSGAGFEQFF
TRBJ2-3,.,TRBV4-1,19,TRBD2,TGCGCCAGCAGCGAAAGGGGACAAGTGACTAGCGGGGACAGGGATACGCAGTATTTT,CASSERGQVTSGDRDTQYF
TRBJ2-2,.,TRBV29-1,13,.,TGCAGCGTTGGGGGCCACGACACCGGGGAGCTGTTTTTT,CSVGGHDTGELFF
TRBJ1-4,once,TRBV6-5,14,TRBD1,TGTGCCAGCAGACAGGGGGTCACTAATGAAAAACTGTTTTTT,CASRQGVTNEKLFF
TRBJ1-1,.,TRBV9,14,.,TGTGCCAGCAGCGAGACCCTCTCGGGCACTGAAGCTTTCTTT,CASSETLSGTEAFF
TRBJ2-3,.,TRBV3-1/TRBV3-2,18,TRBD2,TGTGCCAGCAGCCGCTATCTAATCGGGACTAGCGGCACAGATACGCAGTATTTT,CASSRYLIGTSGTDTQYF
TRBJ2-1,.,TRBV4-1,15,TRBD1,TGCGCCAGCAGCCACCCGGGACAGGGGAACAATGAGCAGTTCTTC,CASSHPGQGNNEQFF
TRBJ2-3,.,TRBV18,15,.,TGTGCCAGCTCACCGAATGCGGTTTGGGCAGATACGCAGTATTTT,CASSPNAVWADTQYF
TRBJ2-7,.,TRBV9,14,.,TGTGCCAGCAGCCCGGGACTGGCGTCCTACGAGCAGTACTTC,CASSPGLASYEQYF
TRBJ1-2,.,TRBV6-1,17,TRBD1,TGTGCCAGCAGTGAAGCTCAAGGGACAGGGTCCCTCTATGGCTACACCTTC,CASSEAQGTGSLYGYTF
TRBJ2-1,.,TRBV19,15,.,TGTGCCAGTGTTTCCGGAGGGGCTCCGTACAATGAGCAGTTCTTC,CASVSGGAPYNEQFF
TRBJ1-1,.,TRBV19,13,.,TGTGCCAGTAGGCTGACAGGGAACACTGAAGCTTTCTTT,CASRLTGNTEAFF
TRBJ1-4,.,TRBV28,16,.,TGTGCCAGCAGTTCAAGGCCTCAGGCAACTAATGAAAAACTGTTTTTT,CASSSRPQATNEKLFF
TRBJ2-2,once,TRBV28,13,.,TGTGCCAGCAACTCCGCGAACACCGGGGAGCTGTTTTTT,CASNSANTGELFF
TRBJ2-1,once,TRBV10-3,17,.,TGTGCCATCAGTGAGTCGGTGGGGTCAGGGTCTAGTAATGAGCAGTTCTTC,CAISESVGSGSSNEQFF
TRBJ1-1,.,TRBV7-3,13,.,TGTGCCAGCAGCTTAGAGAGGAACACTGAAGCTTTCTTT,CASSLERNTEAFF
TRBJ2-2,.,TRBV15,14,.,TGTGCCACCAGCCTGGACATAGTGACCGGGGAGCTGTTTTTT,CATSLDIVTGELFF
TRBJ2-1,.,TRBV6-6,14,TRBD2,TGTGCCAGCATGATAGCGGGGAGTCGAAATGAGCAGTTCTTC,CASMIAGSRNEQFF
TRBJ2-1,.,TRBV7-3,17,TRBD2,TGTGCCAGCAGCCCGAATTTTGTCCCTAGCGGGGGCGGTGAGCAGTTCTTC,CASSPNFVPSGGGEQFF
TRBJ2-7,.,TRBV5-1,15,TRBD2,TGCGCCAGCAGCTTGGGGGCGGGAGGGCCTTACGAGCAGTACTTC,CASSLGAGGPYEQYF
TRBJ2-1,few,TRBV9,15,.,TGTGCCAGCAGCTCGGGAGCCGGCTCCTACAATGAGCAGTTCTTC,CASSSGAGSYNEQFF